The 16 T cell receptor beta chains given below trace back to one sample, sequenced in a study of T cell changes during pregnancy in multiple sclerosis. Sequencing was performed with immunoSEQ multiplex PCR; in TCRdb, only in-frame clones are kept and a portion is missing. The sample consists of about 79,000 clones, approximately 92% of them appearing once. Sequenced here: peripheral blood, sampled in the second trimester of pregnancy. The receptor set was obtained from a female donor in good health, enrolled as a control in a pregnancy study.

The CDR3 spells CATSSAYPTSGDYEQYF. In nucleotides, the CDR3 is TGTGCCACCAGCAGCGCCTACCCAACTAGCGGGGACTACGAGCAGTACTTC. This chain uses TRBV15 with TRBJ2-7, with 10 bases fitting TRBD2. The CDR3 runs to 17 residues. With 3 bases clipped from V and 3 bases from J, the junction kept 11 bases outside the gene matches. CDR1 and CDR2 from the germline V gene are LNHNV and YYDKDF (reference sequence).

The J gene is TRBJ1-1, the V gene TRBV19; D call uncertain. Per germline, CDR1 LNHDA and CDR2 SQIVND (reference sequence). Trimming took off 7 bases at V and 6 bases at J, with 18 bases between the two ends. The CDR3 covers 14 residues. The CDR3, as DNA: TGTGCCAGTAAATTCTTCGGAGTTAACTCTGAAGCTTTCTTT. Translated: CASKFFGVNSEAFF.

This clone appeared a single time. CDR3 coding DNA: TGTGCCAGCAGTGAGCAGGTGTGGAATCAGCCCCAGCATTTT. Protein sequence: CASSEQVWNQPQHF. The chain combines TRBV6-1 with TRBJ1-5; D gene ambiguous. Germline V gene sequence: CDR1 MNHNS, CDR2 SASEGT. Deletions cut 3 bases from V and 4 bases from J, with 10 bases between. The CDR3 covers 14 residues.

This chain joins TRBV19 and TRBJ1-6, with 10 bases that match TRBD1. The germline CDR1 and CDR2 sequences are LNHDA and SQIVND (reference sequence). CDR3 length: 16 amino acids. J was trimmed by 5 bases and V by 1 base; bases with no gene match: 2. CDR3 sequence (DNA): TGTGCCAGTAGTATAGGACAGGGGGCCCATAATTCACCCCTCCACTTT. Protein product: CASSIGQGAHNSPLHF.

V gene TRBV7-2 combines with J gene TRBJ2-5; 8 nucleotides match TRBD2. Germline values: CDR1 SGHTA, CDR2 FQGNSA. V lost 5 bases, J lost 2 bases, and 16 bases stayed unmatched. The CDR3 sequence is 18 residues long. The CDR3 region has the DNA TGTGCCAGCAGCCTAGAAGTATCGGGACTAGGTGGGCAAGAGACCCAGTACTTC. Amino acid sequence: CASSLEVSGLGGQETQYF.

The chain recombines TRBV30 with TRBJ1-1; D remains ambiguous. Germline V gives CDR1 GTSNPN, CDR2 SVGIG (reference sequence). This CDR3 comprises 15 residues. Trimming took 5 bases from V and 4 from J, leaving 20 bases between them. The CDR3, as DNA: TGTGCCTGGGACCCGAAAAGTTACCTAGGCACTGAAGCTTTCTTT. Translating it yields CAWDPKSYLGTEAFF.

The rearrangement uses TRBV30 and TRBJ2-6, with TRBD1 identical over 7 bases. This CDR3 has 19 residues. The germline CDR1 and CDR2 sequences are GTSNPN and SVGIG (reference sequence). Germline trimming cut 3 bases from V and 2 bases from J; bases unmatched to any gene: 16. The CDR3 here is CAWRVTHRGFGPGANVLTF. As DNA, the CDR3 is TGTGCCTGGAGGGTAACCCACAGGGGATTTGGGCCTGGGGCCAACGTCCTGACTTTC.

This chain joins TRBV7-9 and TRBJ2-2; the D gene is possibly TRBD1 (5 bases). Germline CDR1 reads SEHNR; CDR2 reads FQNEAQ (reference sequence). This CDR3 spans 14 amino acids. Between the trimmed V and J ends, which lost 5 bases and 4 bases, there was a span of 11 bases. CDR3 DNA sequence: TGTGCCAGCAGCCGCAGGGCAGGCACCGGGGAGCTGTTTTTT. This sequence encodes CASSRRAGTGELFF.

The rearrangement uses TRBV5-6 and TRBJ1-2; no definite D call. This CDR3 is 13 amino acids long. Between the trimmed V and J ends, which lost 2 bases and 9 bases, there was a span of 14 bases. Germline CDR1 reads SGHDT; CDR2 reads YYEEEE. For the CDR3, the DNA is TGTGCCAGCAGCTTTAAAGGGAGTTTAAGCTACACCTTC. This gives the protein CASSFKGSLSYTF.

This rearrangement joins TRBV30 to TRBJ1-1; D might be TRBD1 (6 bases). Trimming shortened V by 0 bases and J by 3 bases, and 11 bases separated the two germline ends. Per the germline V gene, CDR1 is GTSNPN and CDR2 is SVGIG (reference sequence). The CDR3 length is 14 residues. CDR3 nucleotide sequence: TGTGCCTGGAGTGTAACGGGGGGCGACACTGAAGCTTTCTTT. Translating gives CAWSVTGGDTEAFF. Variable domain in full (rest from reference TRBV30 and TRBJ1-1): SQTIHQWPATLVQPVGSPLSLECTVEGTSNPNLYWYRQAAGRGLQLLFYSVGIGQISSEVPQNLSASRPQDRQFILSSKKLLLSDSGFYLCAWSVTGGDTEAFFGQGTRLTVV.

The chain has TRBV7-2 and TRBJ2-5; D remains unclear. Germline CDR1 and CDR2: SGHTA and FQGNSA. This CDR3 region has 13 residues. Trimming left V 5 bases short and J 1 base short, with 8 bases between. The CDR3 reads CASSPSIQETQYF. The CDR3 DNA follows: TGTGCCAGCAGCCCATCAATCCAAGAGACCCAGTACTTC.

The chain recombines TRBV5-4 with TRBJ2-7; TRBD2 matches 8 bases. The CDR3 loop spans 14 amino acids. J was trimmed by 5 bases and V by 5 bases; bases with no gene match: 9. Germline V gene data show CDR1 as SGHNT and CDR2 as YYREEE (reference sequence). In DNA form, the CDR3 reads TGTGCCAGCAGTCCGACTAGCGAACGGAACGAGCAGTACTTC. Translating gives CASSPTSERNEQYF.

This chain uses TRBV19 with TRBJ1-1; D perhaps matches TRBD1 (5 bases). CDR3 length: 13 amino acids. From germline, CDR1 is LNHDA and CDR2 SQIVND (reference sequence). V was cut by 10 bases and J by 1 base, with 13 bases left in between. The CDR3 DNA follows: TGTGCCACTGGGACGGGAGGGAACACTGAAGCTTTCTTT. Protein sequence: CATGTGGNTEAFF.

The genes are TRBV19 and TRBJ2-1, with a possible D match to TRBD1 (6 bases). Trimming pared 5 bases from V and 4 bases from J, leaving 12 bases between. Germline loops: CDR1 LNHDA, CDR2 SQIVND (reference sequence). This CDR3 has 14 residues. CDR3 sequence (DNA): TGTGCCAGTAGTCTCCAGGACAGATACAATGAGCAGTTCTTC. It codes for CASSLQDRYNEQFF.

CDR3 amino acids: CASKTSGDTDTQYF. CDR3 sequence (DNA): TGTGCCAGCAAAACTAGCGGGGACACAGATACGCAGTATTTT. This chain joins TRBV6-6 and TRBJ2-3; 10 bases agree with TRBD2. This CDR3 spans 14 amino acids. The junction had 3 bases not matched to a gene; V was cut back by 7 bases and J by 2 bases. Germline CDR1 is MNHNY and CDR2 is SVGAGI (reference sequence).

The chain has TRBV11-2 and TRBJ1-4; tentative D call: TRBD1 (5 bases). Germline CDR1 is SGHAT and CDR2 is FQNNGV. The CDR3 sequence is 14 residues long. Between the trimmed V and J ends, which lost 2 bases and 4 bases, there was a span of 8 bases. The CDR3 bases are TGTGCCAGCAGCTTATCCCAGGGTAATGAAAAACTGTTTTTT. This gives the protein CASSLSQGNEKLFF.